The sequence of this T cell receptor beta chain was determined in a study of immune characterization of retroperitoneal liposarcoma. This clonotype has only a few counts. Deletions cut 8 bases from V and 1 base from J, with 11 bases between. This CDR3 is built from 13 residues. Germline lookup yields CDR1 SGHVS and CDR2 FQNEAQ. TCRdb reprocessed the PCR reads with MiXCR, giving one entry per CDR3 protein. This repertoire shows around 11,000 distinct CDR3 sequences, around a quarter found once; its top ten account for just under 8.5%. This chain connects TRBV7-8 to TRBJ1-2; no definite D call. The sequence derives from a male donor with retroperitoneal liposarcoma. The sequencing sample was made of tumor tissue. The CDR3 DNA sequence: TGTGCCAGCGGCGATTATATTAACTATGGCTACACCTTC. This gives the protein CASGDYINYGYTF.